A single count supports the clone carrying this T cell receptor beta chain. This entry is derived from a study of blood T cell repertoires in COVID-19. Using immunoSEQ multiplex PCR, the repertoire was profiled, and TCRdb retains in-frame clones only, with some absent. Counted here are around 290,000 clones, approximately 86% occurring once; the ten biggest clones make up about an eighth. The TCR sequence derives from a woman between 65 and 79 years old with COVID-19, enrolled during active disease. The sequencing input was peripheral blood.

CDR3 region: CASSRGQYNQPQHF. CDR3 bases: TGTGCCAGCAGCCGTGGACAGTACAATCAGCCCCAGCATTTT. The chain has TRBV6-5 and TRBJ1-5, with D perhaps TRBD1 (6 bases). Germline V gene lookup returns CDR1 MNHEY and CDR2 SVGAGI. This CDR3 spans 14 amino acids. Trimming pared 6 bases from V and 3 bases from J, leaving 12 bases between.